These 5 T cell receptor beta chains were all obtained from the same sample, sequenced in a study of OX40 agonist ivuxolimab in advanced cancers. Method: immunoSEQ multiplex PCR; TCRdb's copy keeps in-frame clones and lacks some. Of under 70,000 clones listed, roughly nine tenths are singletons. Source: CD4+ or CD8+ T cells sorted from blood, taken in a trial of the OX40 agonist ivuxolimab. The receptor set was obtained from an adult with an advanced solid tumor such as melanoma, head and neck, liver or kidney cancer.

This clone has only one observation. The chain joins TRBV10-3 to TRBJ2-5, with D possibly matching TRBD2 (6 bases). The CDR3 loop spans 16 amino acids. V lost 3 bases to trimming and J lost 2 bases, with 16 bases between them. The V gene's germline CDR1 is ENHRY and CDR2 SYGVKD. The CDR3 sequence: CAISDHDRDWQETQYF. Written as DNA, the CDR3 is TGTGCCATCAGTGACCATGACCGGGACTGGCAAGAGACCCAGTACTTC.

This sequence joins TRBV7-2 and TRBJ2-3; perhaps D is TRBD1 or TRBD2 (6 bases each). Looked up from germline, CDR1 is SGHTA and CDR2 is FQGNSA. The CDR3 runs 18 residues. V was cut by 7 bases and J by 0 bases, with 23 bases left in between. Here the CDR3 reads CASTDYSGAYTSTDTQYF. The CDR3 DNA sequence: TGTGCCAGCACCGATTACTCGGGGGCCTACACTAGCACAGATACGCAGTATTTT.

The CDR3 DNA follows: TGTGCCAGCAGCCCTGTCGGGGGGGCAGAGACCCAGTACTTC. It yields the protein CASSPVGGAETQYF. The chain joins TRBV5-4 to TRBJ2-5; 8 bases fit TRBD2. The CDR3 covers 14 residues. Germline V gene sequence: CDR1 SGHNT, CDR2 YYREEE (reference sequence). V shed 4 bases, J shed 4 bases, and the junction held 6 bases outside the gene matches.

This clone was recorded only once. V and J are TRBV4-1 and TRBJ2-1, with a weak D call TRBD2 (5 bases). The CDR3 is made up of 15 amino acids. V was pared by 3 bases and J by 3 bases, with 12 bases between. CDR1 is MGHRA and CDR2 is YSYEKL in the germline V gene. The CDR3 bases are TGCGCCAGCAGCCATATCGGGGAAGGCTACAATGAGCAGTTCTTC. Amino acid sequence: CASSHIGEGYNEQFF.

The chain couples TRBV4-1 to TRBJ2-1; 8 nucleotides line up with TRBD2. Trimming took 4 bases from V and 0 from J; bases not matched to a gene: 2. The CDR3 loop spans 15 amino acids. From germline, CDR1 is MGHRA and CDR2 YSYEKL. The CDR3 is CASSPGGGSYNEQFF. CDR3 DNA: TGCGCCAGCAGCCCCGGGGGGGGCTCCTACAATGAGCAGTTCTTC.